These T cell receptor beta chains were read from a single sample in a study of control samples from healthy donors and cancer patients. Profiling relied on immunoSEQ multiplex PCR, and the TCRdb table lists in-frame clones only, not all of them. The sample lists approximately 140,000 clones; 75% to 95% were seen once. Sequencing used blood. The receptors shown here come from a man younger than 35 in good health. Both conserved end residues are part of each CDR3. A D gene is named only where the DNA matches it firmly. Size tells how often a clone was seen (once, few, many) or the class of an expanded clone, and some rows leave it out.

d_gene | j_gene | abundance | v_gene | CDR3nt | CDR3aa
. | TRBJ2-2 | . | TRBV6-4 | TGTGCCACCCGGGACGCGAACACCGGGGAGCTGTTTTTT | CATRDANTGELFF
. | TRBJ1-3 | . | TRBV28 | TGTGCCAGCAGTTTAAGAGGTACGGTAGGAAACACCATATATTTT | CASSLRGTVGNTIYF
. | TRBJ1-5 | . | TRBV9 | TGTGCCAGCAGCGTAGGGAATCAGCCCCAGCATTTT | CASSVGNQPQHF
. | TRBJ2-2 | . | TRBV5-6 | TGTGCCAGCAGCCCGGACTGGAACACCGGGGAGCTGTTTTTT | CASSPDWNTGELFF
. | TRBJ1-4 | . | TRBV4-3 | TGCGCCAGCAGCCAAGAGCAGGGTAGGAGTGAAAAACTGTTTTTT | CASSQEQGRSEKLFF
. | TRBJ1-3 | few | TRBV3-1/TRBV3-2 | TGTGCCAGCAGCCAGAGGGCTCACTCTGGAAACACCATATATTTT | CASSQRAHSGNTIYF
TRBD1 | TRBJ2-7 | few | TRBV19 | TGTGCCAGTAGCAGAGGGGACAGTCGCCACGAGCAGTACTTC | CASSRGDSRHEQYF
TRBD1 | TRBJ1-2 | . | TRBV10-3 | TGTGCCATCAGTAATGGACAGGCAAATCCTAACTATGGCTACACCTTC | CAISNGQANPNYGYTF
TRBD1 | TRBJ2-2 | . | TRBV6-5 | TGTGCCAGCAAACAGGGGGCGCCCGGGGAGCTGTTTTTT | CASKQGAPGELFF
. | TRBJ1-3 | once | TRBV7-9 | TGTGCCAGCACGTGGGCAGCCTCTGGAAACACCATATATTTT | CASTWAASGNTIYF
TRBD1 | TRBJ1-1 | . | TRBV5-4 | TGTGCCAGCAGACCAACAGGGGGCATGAACACTGAAGCTTTCTTT | CASRPTGGMNTEAFF
. | TRBJ1-5 | few | TRBV5-6 | TGTGCCAGCAGCTTGCGGAGGGGCAATCAGCCCCAGCATTTT | CASSLRRGNQPQHF
. | TRBJ1-4 | . | TRBV3-1/TRBV3-2 | TGTGCCAGCAGCCCCGGAGAGGGAGGTGGAGAAAAACTGTTTTTT | CASSPGEGGGEKLFF
TRBD2 | TRBJ2-5 | . | TRBV11-1 | TGTGCCAGCAGCTTAGGGGCAGGGAGGGTGATGGAGACCCAGTACTTC | CASSLGAGRVMETQYF
. | TRBJ2-7 | . | TRBV11-2 | TGTGCCAGCAGCCACGGGACAAGCTACGAGCAGTACTTC | CASSHGTSYEQYF
. | TRBJ2-1 | . | TRBV4-3 | TGCGCCAGCAGCCAAGGGGCCGAGTCCTACAATGAGCAGTTCTTC | CASSQGAESYNEQFF
. | TRBJ1-5 | few | TRBV12-3/TRBV12-4 | TGTGCCAGCAGTTTGGGTGGTCAGCCCCAGCATTTT | CASSLGGQPQHF
. | TRBJ1-1 | . | TRBV30 | TGTGCCTGGAGCATGTCGGGGGGTCGAACTGAAGCTTTCTTT | CAWSMSGGRTEAFF
. | TRBJ1-1 | . | TRBV10-2 | TGCGCCAGCAGTGATCCGGGGCGAACTGAAGCTTTCTTT | CASSDPGRTEAFF
TRBD1 | TRBJ1-5 | . | TRBV5-8 | TGTGCCAGCAGCTCGGACAGGGAAGTGTATCAGCCCCAGCATTTT | CASSSDREVYQPQHF
. | TRBJ2-1 | . | TRBV5-1 | TGCGCCAGCAAAACAGGGAGCTCCTACAATGAGCAGTTCTTC | CASKTGSSYNEQFF
. | TRBJ1-6 | . | TRBV4-1 | TGCGCCAGCAGCCAACAGGTGGACCCCCCCTCAACCCTCCACTTT | CASSQQVDPPSTLHF
. | TRBJ1-1 | . | TRBV30 | TGTGCCTGGGGGCGTGGAGCCACTGAAGCTTTCTTT | CAWGRGATEAFF
. | TRBJ1-1 | . | TRBV3-1/TRBV3-2 | TGTGCCGGCAGCCAAGACATTTTGGGATACACTGAAGCTTTCTTT | CAGSQDILGYTEAFF
. | TRBJ1-3 | . | TRBV4-3 | TGCGCCAGCAGCCAAGATACGGTGCGACCCCGGGGGGACTCTGGAAACACCATATATTTT | CASSQDTVRPRGDSGNTIYF
. | TRBJ2-5 | . | TRBV2 | TGTGCCAGCAAACCAGGGTATGGCGAGACCCAGTACTTC | CASKPGYGETQYF
TRBD1 | TRBJ1-4 | . | TRBV6-5 | TGTGCCAGCAGTTACGGGCAGGGGGATGAAAAACTGTTTTTT | CASSYGQGDEKLFF
. | TRBJ1-6 | once | TRBV30 | TGTGCCTGGAGTGTACGGAGGATGACAGGCGGGCCGAATAATTCACCCCTCCACTTT | CAWSVRRMTGGPNNSPLHF
TRBD2 | TRBJ2-7 | . | TRBV5-1 | TGCGCCAGCAGCCCACTCAGCGGGACCTACGAGCAGTACTTC | CASSPLSGTYEQYF
TRBD1 | TRBJ1-1 | . | TRBV7-9 | TGTGCCAGCAAACAGGGGGGCACTGAAGCTTTCTTT | CASKQGGTEAFF
TRBD2 | TRBJ2-5 | once | TRBV11-2 | TGTGCCAGCAGCCGACTAGCGGGGGGCCCCCTAGAGACCCAGTACTTC | CASSRLAGGPLETQYF
. | TRBJ2-1 | . | TRBV4-3 | TGCGCCAGCAGCCAAGAGATCGCGGGGGCGACCTACAATGAGCAGTTCTTC | CASSQEIAGATYNEQFF
. | TRBJ1-4 | . | TRBV6-2/TRBV6-3 | TGTGCCAGCAGTTCCCTTCCGACGGGGACCCATAATGAAAAACTGTTTTTT | CASSSLPTGTHNEKLFF
. | TRBJ2-1 | . | TRBV5-1 | TGCGCCAGCAGCTTGGTTGGTAGCTCCTACAATGAGCAGTTCTTC | CASSLVGSSYNEQFF
. | TRBJ2-3 | . | TRBV29-1 | TGCAGTGGACTGGGGCTCACAGATACGCAGTATTTT | CSGLGLTDTQYF
. | TRBJ1-3 | once | TRBV27 | TGTGCCAGCAGTTCCCTATCTCTAGGACACGTCTCTGGAAACACCATATATTTT | CASSSLSLGHVSGNTIYF
. | TRBJ1-1 | . | TRBV11-2 | TGTGCCAGCAGCCCTCACGAGCAGATGAACACTGAAGCTTTCTTT | CASSPHEQMNTEAFF
. | TRBJ1-6 | few | TRBV5-6 | TGTGCCAGCAGCAGGACCACCAGCTCCTATAATTCACCCCTCCACTTT | CASSRTTSSYNSPLHF
. | TRBJ2-3 | . | TRBV4-1 | TGCGCCAGCAGCCAAGATTGGAGTGGCACAGATACGCAGTATTTT | CASSQDWSGTDTQYF
. | TRBJ1-3 | . | TRBV10-1 | TGCGCCAGCAGTGAGCAGGGAGGCCCTGGAAACACCATATATTTT | CASSEQGGPGNTIYF
TRBD1 | TRBJ1-2 | . | TRBV5-4 | TGTGCCAGCAGCCCGCCGGGACAGGGGGCTGGCGGCTACACCTTC | CASSPPGQGAGGYTF
. | TRBJ2-1 | . | TRBV2 | TGTGCCAGCAGTGAAGCAGGGACCAACAATGAGCAGTTCTTC | CASSEAGTNNEQFF
. | TRBJ2-5 | . | TRBV10-3 | TGTGCCATCAGTGAGTCGACGGTTTCAGGGCGAGAGTCAACCCAGTACTTC | CAISESTVSGRESTQYF
TRBD2 | TRBJ2-5 | . | TRBV7-2 | TGTGCCAGCAGCTTTAGCGGGGGGGGAGAGACCCAGTACTTC | CASSFSGGGETQYF
. | TRBJ2-2 | . | TRBV3-1/TRBV3-2 | TGTGCCAGCAGCCGGAGGGGGCCCGGGGAGCTGTTTTTT | CASSRRGPGELFF
. | TRBJ2-7 | . | TRBV5-1 | TGCGCCAGCAGCTTGGAGGGGATCCACGAGCAGTACTTC | CASSLEGIHEQYF
. | TRBJ1-3 | . | TRBV11-3 | TGTGCCAGCAGCTTAGAGGCTGGAAACACCATATATTTT | CASSLEAGNTIYF
. | TRBJ1-1 | . | TRBV5-8 | TGTGCCAGCAGCTTGGCTGGGCAGTCGGCTGAAGCTTTCTTT | CASSLAGQSAEAFF
. | TRBJ1-2 | . | TRBV12-3/TRBV12-4 | TGTGCCAGCAGTTTGGGACCAGACTATGGCTACACCTTC | CASSLGPDYGYTF
TRBD1 | TRBJ1-3 | . | TRBV25-1 | TGTGCCAGCAGTGATCTGGGACAGGGGGCTTCGGGAAACACCATATATTTT | CASSDLGQGASGNTIYF
. | TRBJ1-2 | . | TRBV19 | TGTGCCAGTGGCCATCGTGTGACAGCCTCCCACTATGGCTACACCTTC | CASGHRVTASHYGYTF
TRBD1 | TRBJ2-7 | . | TRBV5-1 | TGCGCCAGCAGCATATCCGGGACAGTATACGAGCAGTACTTC | CASSISGTVYEQYF
TRBD1 | TRBJ1-1 | . | TRBV6-5 | TGTGCCAGTGCTCAGGGGGCATCAAACACTGAAGCTTTCTTT | CASAQGASNTEAFF
. | TRBJ2-2 | . | TRBV12-1 | TGTGCCAGCAGCTTGAATCCGCGCCTATCGAACACCGGGGAGCTGTTTTTT | CASSLNPRLSNTGELFF
TRBD1 | TRBJ2-3 | . | TRBV20-1 | TGCAGTGCTAGTTGGGACAGGGGTTTGACAGATACGCAGTATTTT | CSASWDRGLTDTQYF
. | TRBJ1-1 | . | TRBV11-2 | TGTGCCAGCAGCTTAGTCGGCGTTCTAGCTTTCTTT | CASSLVGVLAFF
. | TRBJ2-1 | . | TRBV30 | TGTGCCTGGAGTGCCCGCCCCCCCACAATGCCCCGGTTCTTC | CAWSARPPTMPRFF